This T cell receptor beta chain comes out of a study of cytomegalovirus exposure and HLA in healthy donors. The PCR had 60 Vbeta and 13 Jbeta primers. Sequencing was performed with immunoSEQ multiplex PCR; in TCRdb, only in-frame clones are kept and a portion is missing. The sample table includes around 140,000 clones. CDR3 length: 13 amino acids. The V and J ends lost 4 bases and 5 bases, in that order; junction bases with no gene match: 1. The germline V gene has CDR1 LNHDA and CDR2 SQIVND (reference sequence). Study conclusions and caveats: Earlier findings revealed that most TCR beta V segments proved productive either about 90% or about 30% of the time. Some segments of the V type, notably TRBV6-2 and TRBV6-3, were excluded as indistinguishable.

Notes on this clone: Its antigen remains unidentified.

This rearrangement joins TRBV19 to TRBJ2-3; 9 bases agree with TRBD2. Sequencing was carried out using PBMCs. The receptor was isolated from a middle-aged woman in good health and CMV-seronegative. For the CDR3, the DNA is TGTGCCAGTAGTAGAGCGGGGGGAGATACGCAGTATTTT. Amino acid sequence: CASSRAGGDTQYF.